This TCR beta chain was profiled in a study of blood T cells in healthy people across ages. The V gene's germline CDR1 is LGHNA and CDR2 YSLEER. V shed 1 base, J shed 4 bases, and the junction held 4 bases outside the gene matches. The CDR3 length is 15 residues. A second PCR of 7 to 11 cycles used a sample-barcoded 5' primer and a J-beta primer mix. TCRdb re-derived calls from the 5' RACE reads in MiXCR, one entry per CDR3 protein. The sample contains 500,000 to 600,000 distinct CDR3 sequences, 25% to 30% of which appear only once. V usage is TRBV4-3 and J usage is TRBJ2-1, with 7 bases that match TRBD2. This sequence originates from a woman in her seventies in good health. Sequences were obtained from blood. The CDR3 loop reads CASSQGLAQYNEQFF. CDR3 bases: TGCGCCAGCAGCCAAGGACTAGCCCAATACAATGAGCAGTTCTTC.